The 26 T cell receptor beta chains reported below all come from one sample, sequenced in a study of CD8 T cells in Susac syndrome. RNA amounts of about 0.45 to 1 ug underwent reverse transcription with random hexamers. MiXCR was run by TCRdb on the immunoSEQ multiplex PCR reads, yielding one entry per CDR3 protein. The table records approximately 230,000 distinct CDR3 sequences, roughly 93% of them present only once. Specimen: CD4+ T cells from PBMCs. All receptors derive from a human donor with multiple sclerosis.

This chain connects TRBV28 to TRBJ2-2; TRBD2 matches 11 bases. CDR1 is MDHEN and CDR2 is SYDVKM in the germline V gene. Unmatched junction bases numbered 6, after V lost 5 bases and J lost 7 bases. The CDR3 contains 15 residues. The CDR3 is CASSQPGLAVGELFF. CDR3 bases: TGTGCCAGCAGTCAACCGGGACTAGCGGTCGGGGAGCTGTTTTTT.

CDR3 in DNA: TGCGCCAGCAGCATTACTAGCACCACCTACGAGCAGTACTTC. This gives the protein CASSITSTTYEQYF. The J gene is TRBJ2-7, the V gene TRBV5-1, with a possible D match to TRBD2 (6 bases). Germline CDR1 reads SGHRS; CDR2 reads YFSETQ. Between the trimmed V and J ends, which lost 4 bases and 2 bases, there was a span of 13 bases. The CDR3 extends over 14 amino acids.

CDR3 nucleotide sequence: TGTGCCAGTAGCCCCTACCCCGGAGGAAGCAATCAGCCCCAGCATTTT. Its translation is CASSPYPGGSNQPQHF. The genes are TRBV19 and TRBJ1-5; no firm D call. From germline, CDR1 is LNHDA and CDR2 SQIVND (reference sequence). With 6 bases removed from V and 1 base from J, the gap between germline ends came to 16 bases. The CDR3 covers 16 residues.

The chain employs TRBV7-9 and TRBJ1-5; D gene unclear. Trimming removed 3 bases at V and 2 bases at J, with 2 bases between. The CDR3 runs 12 residues. The germline gives CDR1 SEHNR, CDR2 FQNEAQ (reference sequence). CDR3 in DNA: TGTGCCAGCAGCTTCCGCAATCAGCCCCAGCATTTT. Translated, it gives CASSFRNQPQHF.

The rearrangement links TRBV29-1 to TRBJ2-3, with a possible D match to TRBD2 (5 bases). The CDR3 has 15 residues. V was clipped by 4 bases and J by 0 bases, with 14 bases between them. Germline V lookup: CDR1 SQVTM, CDR2 ANQGSEA. The CDR3: CSVVQASISTDTQYF. The DNA of the CDR3 is TGCAGCGTTGTTCAAGCTAGCATAAGCACAGATACGCAGTATTTT.

V usage is TRBV7-2 and J usage is TRBJ2-3; no reliable D call. The CDR3 length is 14 residues. Trimming stripped 1 base from V and 2 bases from J, with 7 bases between. The germline V gene has CDR1 SGHTA and CDR2 FQGNSA. The CDR3 spells CASSLGLDTDTQYF. In DNA, the CDR3 is TGTGCCAGCAGCTTAGGACTCGACACAGATACGCAGTATTTT.

The chain uses TRBV5-4 and TRBJ1-2, with D maybe TRBD1 (6 bases). Germline V gene lookup returns CDR1 SGHNT and CDR2 YYREEE (reference sequence). The V end lost 4 bases, the J end lost 2 bases, and 18 bases lay between the germline ends. The CDR3 sequence is 16 residues long. The CDR3 DNA is TGTGCCAGCAGCCGAGGGGGAGCGGGAAGAAACTATGGCTACACCTTC. It is translated as CASSRGGAGRNYGYTF. The whole variable domain, remainder taken from reference TRBV5-4 and TRBJ1-2, is ETGVTQSPTHLIKTRGQQVTLRCSSQSGHNTVSWYQQALGQGPQFIFQYYREEENGRGNFPPRFSGLQFPNYSSELNVNALELDDSALYLCASSRGGAGRNYGYTFGSGTRLTVV.

CDR3 bases: TGTGCCAGCAGCTTAGCGGACGCTCTCTATGGCTACACCTTC. It yields the protein CASSLADALYGYTF. The chain couples TRBV7-2 to TRBJ1-2; the D is unclear. Trimming left V 0 bases short and J 4 bases short, with 9 bases between. CDR1 and CDR2 from the germline V gene are SGHTA and FQGNSA. The CDR3 covers 14 residues.

The chain uses TRBV6-1 and TRBJ2-5; possibly TRBD1 for D (5 bases). The CDR3 runs 13 residues. From germline, CDR1 is MNHNS and CDR2 SASEGT. The germline V and J ends were trimmed by 6 bases and 5 bases, with 13 bases remaining between them. The CDR3 sequence: CASSLDSWETQYF. The DNA of the CDR3 is TGTGCCAGCAGCCTAGACAGCTGGGAGACCCAGTACTTC.

This clonotype was seen a handful of times. The chain uses TRBV12-3 or TRBV12-4 and TRBJ2-1; the D is unclear. The V gene lost 3 bases and the J gene lost 1 base, with 7 bases spanning the gap. This CDR3 spans 14 amino acids. Written as DNA, the CDR3 is TGTGCCAGCAGTTTGACTGGGTCCTACAATGAGCAGTTCTTC. Translating gives CASSLTGSYNEQFF.

The chain recombines TRBV12-3 or TRBV12-4 with TRBJ2-6; D is possibly TRBD1 (5 bases). Trimming pared 5 bases from V and 3 bases from J, leaving 14 bases between. This CDR3 is built from 16 residues. The CDR3 DNA follows: TGTGCCAGCAGTCACCTCCAGGGCGATGGGGCCAACGTCCTGACTTTC. As protein: CASSHLQGDGANVLTF.

The chain couples TRBV2 to TRBJ2-3; a weak D match, TRBD2 (6 bases). The CDR3 loop spans 16 amino acids. The ends were cut back, 8 bases at V and 5 bases at J, with 23 bases in the middle. Germline loops: CDR1 SNHLY, CDR2 FYNNEI. CDR3 sequence reads: CASLEIAEVERDTQYF. For the CDR3, the DNA is TGTGCCAGCTTGGAAATAGCGGAGGTGGAGAGAGATACGCAGTATTTT.

V usage is TRBV21-1 and J usage is TRBJ2-7; TRBD2, the table's D call, was not compared with the DNA. TRBV21-1 is listed as a pseudogene. The CDR3 is made up of 14 amino acids. The CDR3 sequence is CASSTRSGVYEQYV. CDR3 nucleotide sequence: TGTGCCAGCAGCACCAGAAGCGGGGTCTACGAGCAGTACGTC.

This sequence joins TRBV6-2 or TRBV6-3 and TRBJ2-3; weak D call: TRBD2 (5 bases). Germline V gene lookup returns CDR1 MNHEY and CDR2 SVGEGT. The CDR3 has 14 amino acids. V was pared by 8 bases and J by 0 bases, with 12 bases between. CDR3 in amino acids: CASWSGTSTDTQYF. The CDR3 coding sequence is TGTGCCAGCTGGAGCGGTACTAGCACAGATACGCAGTATTTT.

This chain joins TRBV4-1 and TRBJ2-5, with D maybe TRBD2 (6 bases). The germline CDR1 and CDR2 sequences are MGHRA and YSYEKL. With 3 bases removed from V and 0 bases from J, the gap between germline ends came to 14 bases. The CDR3 consists of 16 residues. The CDR3 region has the DNA TGCGCCAGCAGCCATATAGGAGGGAGGAACCAAGAGACCCAGTACTTC. This gives the protein CASSHIGGRNQETQYF.

Here the CDR3 reads CASSLSTNEKLFF. CDR3 bases: TGTGCCAGCAGCTTATCAACTAATGAAAAACTGTTTTTT. This chain connects TRBV7-9 to TRBJ1-4, with D unclear. V lost 2 bases and J 0 bases, leaving 1 base between the germline ends. Germline CDR1 SEHNR, CDR2 FQNEAQ (reference sequence). CDR3 length: 13 residues. Looking up the rest from reference TRBV7-9 and TRBJ1-4 gives the full variable domain: DTGVSQNPRHKITKRGQNVTFRCDPISEHNRLYWYRQTLGQGPEFLTYFQNEAQLEKSRLLSDRFSAERPKGSFSTLEIQRTEQGDSAMYLCASSLSTNEKLFFGSGTQLSVL.

J is TRBJ1-1 and V is TRBV20-1, with 7 bases that match TRBD1. There are 14 residues in the CDR3. V was clipped by 2 bases and J by 6 bases; unmatched bases: 9. CDR1 DFQATT and CDR2 SNEGSKA come from the germline V gene (reference sequence). CDR3 sequence: CSARPPGGRAEAFF. In DNA, the CDR3 is TGCAGTGCTAGACCCCCAGGGGGGCGGGCTGAAGCTTTCTTT.

V usage is TRBV19 and J usage is TRBJ2-1; 8 bases fit TRBD2. The CDR3 sequence is 16 residues long. Looked up from germline, CDR1 is LNHDA and CDR2 is SQIVND (reference sequence). The V segment lost 4 bases and the J segment 8 bases; nucleotides outside the gene matches: 13. The CDR3 bases are TGTGCCAGTAGTACGCCCCGACTAGCGAGAGGCGATGAGCAGTTCTTC. This translates into CASSTPRLARGDEQFF.

V and J are TRBV30 and TRBJ2-2; a possible D gene is TRBD1 (6 bases). This CDR3 is 15 amino acids long. Germline lookup yields CDR1 GTSNPN and CDR2 SVGIG (reference sequence). With 0 bases removed from V and 7 bases from J, the gap between germline ends came to 15 bases. CDR3 DNA sequence: TGTGCCTGGAGTGTATTGACAGGTTTAGACGGGGAGCTGTTTTTT. Translated: CAWSVLTGLDGELFF.

The rearrangement links TRBV30 to TRBJ2-2, with D maybe TRBD1 (6 bases). With 3 bases removed from V and 6 bases from J, the gap between germline ends came to 14 bases. The CDR3 has 14 residues. CDR1 GTSNPN and CDR2 SVGIG come from the germline V gene (reference sequence). The CDR3 sequence: CAWSHNRVPGELFF. CDR3 DNA sequence: TGTGCCTGGAGCCACAACAGGGTCCCCGGGGAGCTGTTTTTT.

The rearrangement uses TRBV30 and TRBJ2-3, with 11 bases lining up with TRBD2. Germline loops: CDR1 GTSNPN, CDR2 SVGIG (reference sequence). The CDR3 runs 12 residues. V lost 4 bases to trimming and J lost 6 bases; unmatched junction nucleotides: 0. The CDR3 nucleotides read TGTGCCTGGACTAGCGGGAGGGATACGCAGTATTTT. It encodes CAWTSGRDTQYF.

This rearrangement joins TRBV19 to TRBJ1-5; no clear D gene. CDR1 is LNHDA, CDR2 SQIVND, per germline (reference sequence). The CDR3 covers 12 residues. Trimming removed 5 bases from V and 3 bases from J, with 5 bases in between. This CDR3 reads CASSPVNQPQHF. CDR3 DNA: TGTGCCAGTAGTCCAGTCAATCAGCCCCAGCATTTT.

The CDR3 DNA sequence: TGCGCCAGCAGCCAAGATTCGGCAGGGAGTTTCTATGGCTACACCTTC. Its translation: CASSQDSAGSFYGYTF. The V and J genes are TRBV4-1 and TRBJ1-2, with TRBD1 as a possible D gene (5 bases). There are 16 residues in the CDR3. Trimming left V 0 bases short and J 4 bases short, with 15 bases between. CDR1 is MGHRA and CDR2 is YSYEKL in the germline V gene.

The chain links TRBV28 to TRBJ1-1, with a weak D call TRBD1 (5 bases). Germline assignment: CDR1 MDHEN and CDR2 SYDVKM. There are 15 residues in the CDR3. V was clipped by 5 bases and J by 11 bases, with 24 bases between them. The CDR3 sequence: CASSVNVGTAIGAFF. As DNA, the CDR3 is TGTGCCAGCAGTGTAAACGTAGGGACCGCTATCGGGGCTTTCTTT.

This chain uses TRBV3-1 with TRBJ2-3; TRBD2 matches at 8 bases. The CDR3 sequence is 15 residues long. Per the germline V gene, CDR1 is LGHDT and CDR2 is YNNKEL (reference sequence). V gave up 4 bases and J gave up 7 bases; unmatched junction bases: 10. The CDR3 sequence is CASSRNVAGTYTQYF. CDR3 in DNA: TGTGCCAGCAGCCGGAACGTAGCGGGAACCTATACGCAGTATTTT.

The chain joins TRBV13 to TRBJ1-1, with D possibly being TRBD1 (6 bases). CDR1 is PRHDT and CDR2 is FYEKMQ in the germline V gene (reference sequence). The CDR3 loop spans 18 amino acids. Between the trimmed V and J ends, which lost 5 bases and 0 bases, there was a span of 22 bases. Here the CDR3 DNA reads TGTGCCAGCAGCCCCGATGGGGGGCGATCGGGGTTGAACACTGAAGCTTTCTTT. Residues: CASSPDGGRSGLNTEAFF.